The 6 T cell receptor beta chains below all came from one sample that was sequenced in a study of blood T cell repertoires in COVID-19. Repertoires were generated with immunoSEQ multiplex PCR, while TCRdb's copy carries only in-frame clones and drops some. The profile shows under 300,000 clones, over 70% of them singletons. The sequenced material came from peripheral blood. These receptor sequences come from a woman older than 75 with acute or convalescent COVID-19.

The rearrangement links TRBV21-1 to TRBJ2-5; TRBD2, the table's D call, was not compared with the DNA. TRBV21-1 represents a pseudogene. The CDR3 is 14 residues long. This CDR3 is CASSKVLKQETQYF. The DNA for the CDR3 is TGTGCCAGCAGCAAAGTACTAAAGCAAGAGACCCAGTACTTC.

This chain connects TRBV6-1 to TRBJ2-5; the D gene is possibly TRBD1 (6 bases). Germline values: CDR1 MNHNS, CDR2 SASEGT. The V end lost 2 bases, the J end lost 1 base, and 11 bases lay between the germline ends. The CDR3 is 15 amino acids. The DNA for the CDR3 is TGTGCCAGCAGTGAATTTTTGGGGGCCCAAGAGACCCAGTACTTC. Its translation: CASSEFLGAQETQYF.

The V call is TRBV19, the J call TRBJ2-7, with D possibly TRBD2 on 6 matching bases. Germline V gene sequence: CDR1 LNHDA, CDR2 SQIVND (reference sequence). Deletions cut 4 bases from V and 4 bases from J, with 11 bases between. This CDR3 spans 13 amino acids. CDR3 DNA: TGTGCCAGTAGTACCGGCGGGGCATACGAGCAGTACTTC. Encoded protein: CASSTGGAYEQYF. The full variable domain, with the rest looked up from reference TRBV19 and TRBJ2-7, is DGGITQSPKYLFRKEGQNVTLSCEQNLNHDAMYWYRQDPGQGLRLIYYSQIVNDFQKGDIAEGYSVSREKKESFPLTVTSAQKNPTAFYLCASSTGGAYEQYFGPGTRLTVT.

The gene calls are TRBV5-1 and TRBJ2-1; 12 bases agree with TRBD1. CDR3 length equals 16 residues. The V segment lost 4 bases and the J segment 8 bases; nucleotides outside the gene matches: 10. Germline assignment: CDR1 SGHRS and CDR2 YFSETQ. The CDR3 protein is CASSQNPGTGGDEQFF. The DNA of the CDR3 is TGCGCCAGCAGCCAAAACCCCGGGACAGGGGGCGATGAGCAGTTCTTC.

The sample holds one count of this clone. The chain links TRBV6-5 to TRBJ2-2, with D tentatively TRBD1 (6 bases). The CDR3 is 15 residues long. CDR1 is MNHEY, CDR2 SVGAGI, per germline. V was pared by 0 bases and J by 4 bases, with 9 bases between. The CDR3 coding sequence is TGTGCCAGCAGTTACTCGGGGGCGGGCACCGGGGAGCTGTTTTTT. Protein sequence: CASSYSGAGTGELFF.

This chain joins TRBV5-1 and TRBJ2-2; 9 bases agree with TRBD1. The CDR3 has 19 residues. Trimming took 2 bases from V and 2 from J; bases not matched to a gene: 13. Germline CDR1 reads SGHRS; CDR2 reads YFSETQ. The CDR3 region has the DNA TGCGCCAGCAGCTTACTAGGACAGGGGCCAAACACTAACACCGGGGAGCTGTTTTTT. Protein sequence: CASSLLGQGPNTNTGELFF. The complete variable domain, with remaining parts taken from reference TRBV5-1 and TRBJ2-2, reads KAGVTQTPRYLIKTRGQQVTLSCSPISGHRSVSWYQQTPGQGLQFLFEYFSETQRNKGNFPGRFSGRQFSNSRSEMNVSTLELGDSALYLCASSLLGQGPNTNTGELFFGEGSRLTVL.